A single T cell receptor beta chain is shown here with its context. This record belongs to a study of blood T cell repertoires in COVID-19. Study in general: Sample material is recorded as cDNA or gDNA derived from T cells, B-cell-depleted T cells, or PBMCs.

There are 12 residues in the CDR3. V was pared by 7 bases and J by 5 bases, with 6 bases of the junction left unmatched. Germline V gene lookup returns CDR1 GTSNPN and CDR2 SVGIG (reference sequence). Allocation to cohorts depended on clinical history reported by the participants. Original handling: It was from reference gene primer amplification that nucleated cell counts were estimated. TCRdb's copy holds only in-frame clones and misses some; the assay was immunoSEQ multiplex PCR. The DNA was the basis for D and trimming; V, J and clone size are from that table. Of some 100,000 clones in the sample, 80% to 90% were seen once.

The specimen was PBMCs or T cells enriched from blood (not recorded which). This chain joins TRBV30 and TRBJ1-1; 8 nucleotides line up with TRBD1. The sequence came from a woman between 45 and 60 years old who had recovered from COVID-19. The CDR3 DNA is TGTGCCTCCAGGGGGCTGGGGACTGAAGCTTTCTTT. Its protein is CASRGLGTEAFF.